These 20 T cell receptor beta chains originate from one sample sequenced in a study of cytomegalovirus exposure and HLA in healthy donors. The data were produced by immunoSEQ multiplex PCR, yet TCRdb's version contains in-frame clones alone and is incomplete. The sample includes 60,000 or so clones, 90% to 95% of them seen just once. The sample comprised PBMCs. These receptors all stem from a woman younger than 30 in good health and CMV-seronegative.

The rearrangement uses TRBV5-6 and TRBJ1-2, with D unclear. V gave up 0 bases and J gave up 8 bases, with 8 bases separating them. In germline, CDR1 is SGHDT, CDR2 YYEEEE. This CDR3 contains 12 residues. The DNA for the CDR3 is TGTGCCAGCAGCTTGGGAGGTTGGGGCTACACCTTC. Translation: CASSLGGWGYTF.

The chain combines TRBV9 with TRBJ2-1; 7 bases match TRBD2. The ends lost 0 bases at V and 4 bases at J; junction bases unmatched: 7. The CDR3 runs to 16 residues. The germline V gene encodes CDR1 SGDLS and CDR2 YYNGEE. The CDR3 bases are TGTGCCAGCAGCGTAGACGGCGGGGGAAAATACAATGAGCAGTTCTTC. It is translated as CASSVDGGGKYNEQFF.

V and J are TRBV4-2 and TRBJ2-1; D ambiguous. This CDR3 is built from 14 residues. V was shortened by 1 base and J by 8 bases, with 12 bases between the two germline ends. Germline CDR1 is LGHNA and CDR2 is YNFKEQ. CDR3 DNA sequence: TGTGCCAGCAGCCAAGGAGGAGCGATCGATGAGCAGTTCTTC. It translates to CASSQGGAIDEQFF.

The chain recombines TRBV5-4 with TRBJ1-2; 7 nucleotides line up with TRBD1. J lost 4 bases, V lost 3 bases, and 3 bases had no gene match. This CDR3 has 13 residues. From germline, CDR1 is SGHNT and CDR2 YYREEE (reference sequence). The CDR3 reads CASSWGQTYGYTF. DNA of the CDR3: TGTGCCAGCAGCTGGGGACAGACCTATGGCTACACCTTC.

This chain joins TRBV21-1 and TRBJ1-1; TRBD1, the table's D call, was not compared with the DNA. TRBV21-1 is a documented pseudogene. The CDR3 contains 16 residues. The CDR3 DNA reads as TGTGCCAGCAGCAAAGGACAGGGGCAGATGAACACTGAAGCTTTCTTT. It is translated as CASSKGQGQMNTEAFF.

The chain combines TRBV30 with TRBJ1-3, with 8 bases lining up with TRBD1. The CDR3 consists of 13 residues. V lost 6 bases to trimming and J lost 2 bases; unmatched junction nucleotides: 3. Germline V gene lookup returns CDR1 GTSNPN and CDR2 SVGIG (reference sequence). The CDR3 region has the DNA TGTGCCTGCTCGACAGGGGCTGGAAACACCATATATTTT. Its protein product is CACSTGAGNTIYF.

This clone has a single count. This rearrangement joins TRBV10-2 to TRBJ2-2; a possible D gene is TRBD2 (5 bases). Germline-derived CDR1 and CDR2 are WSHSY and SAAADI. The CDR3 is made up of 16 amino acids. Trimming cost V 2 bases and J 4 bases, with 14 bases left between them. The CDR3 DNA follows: TGCGCCAGCAGTGAGGGGAGACCCCCGGGCACCGGGGAGCTGTTTTTT. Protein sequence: CASSEGRPPGTGELFF.

CDR3 in DNA: TGTGCCAGCAGTTCCCGGACATCCTATGGCTACACCTTC. As protein: CASSSRTSYGYTF. J is TRBJ1-2 and V is TRBV27; TRBD1 might be the D (5 bases). V was clipped by 4 bases and J by 4 bases, with 10 bases between them. CDR3 length equals 13 residues. CDR1 is MNHEY, CDR2 SMNVEV, per germline (reference sequence).

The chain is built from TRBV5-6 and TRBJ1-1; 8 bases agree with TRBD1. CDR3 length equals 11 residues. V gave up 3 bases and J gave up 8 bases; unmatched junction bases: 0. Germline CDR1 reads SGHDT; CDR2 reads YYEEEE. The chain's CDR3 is CASSWDREAFF. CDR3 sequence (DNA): TGTGCCAGCAGCTGGGACAGGGAAGCTTTCTTT.

For the CDR3, the DNA is TGTGCCAGCAGCCAACACGACAGGGTCTATGGCTACACCTTC. Residues: CASSQHDRVYGYTF. The genes are TRBV16 and TRBJ1-2; 7 nucleotides align to TRBD1. Germline V gene data show CDR1 as KGHSY and CDR2 as FQNENV. J was trimmed by 4 bases and V by 2 bases; bases with no gene match: 4. This CDR3 is 14 amino acids long.

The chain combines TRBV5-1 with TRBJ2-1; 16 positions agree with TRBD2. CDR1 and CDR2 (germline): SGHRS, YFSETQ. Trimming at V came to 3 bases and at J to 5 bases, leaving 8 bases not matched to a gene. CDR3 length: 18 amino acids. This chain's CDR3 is CASSSGLAGGVANNEQFF. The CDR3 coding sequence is TGCGCCAGCAGCTCGGGACTAGCGGGAGGGGTCGCTAACAATGAGCAGTTCTTC.

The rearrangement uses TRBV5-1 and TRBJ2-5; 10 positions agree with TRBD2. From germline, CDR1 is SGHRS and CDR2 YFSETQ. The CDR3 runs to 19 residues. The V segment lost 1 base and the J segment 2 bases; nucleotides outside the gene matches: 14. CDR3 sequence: CASSLSTSGKALGQETQYF. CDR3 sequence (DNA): TGCGCCAGCAGCTTGTCTACTAGCGGGAAGGCCTTGGGTCAAGAGACCCAGTACTTC.

The CDR3 loop reads CASSRRGDTGELFF. The CDR3 DNA follows: TGTGCCAGTAGTAGGCGGGGGGACACCGGGGAGCTGTTTTTT. The rearrangement links TRBV19 to TRBJ2-2; 8 bases are shared with TRBD2. Germline CDR1 and CDR2: LNHDA and SQIVND (reference sequence). CDR3 length equals 14 residues. V was pared by 4 bases and J by 3 bases, with 1 base of the junction left unmatched.

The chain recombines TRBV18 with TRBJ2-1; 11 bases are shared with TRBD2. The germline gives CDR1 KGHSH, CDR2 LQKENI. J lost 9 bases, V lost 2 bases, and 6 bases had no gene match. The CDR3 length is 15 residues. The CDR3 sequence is CASSPGTSGRFEQFF. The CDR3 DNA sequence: TGTGCCAGCTCACCAGGAACTAGCGGGAGATTTGAGCAGTTCTTC.

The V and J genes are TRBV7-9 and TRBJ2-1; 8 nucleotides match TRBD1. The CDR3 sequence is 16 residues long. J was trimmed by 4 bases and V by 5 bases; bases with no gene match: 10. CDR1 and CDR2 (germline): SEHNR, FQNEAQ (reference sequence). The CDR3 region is CASSPPRTGWYNEQFF. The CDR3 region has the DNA TGTGCCAGCAGCCCCCCCCGGACAGGGTGGTACAATGAGCAGTTCTTC.

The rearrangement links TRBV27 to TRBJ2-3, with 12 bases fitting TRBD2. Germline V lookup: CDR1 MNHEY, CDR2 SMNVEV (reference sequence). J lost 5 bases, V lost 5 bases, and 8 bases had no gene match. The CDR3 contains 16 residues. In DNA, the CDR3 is TGTGCCAGCAGTGCCCTAGCGGGAGGGCCGGGAGATACGCAGTATTTT. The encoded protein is CASSALAGGPGDTQYF.

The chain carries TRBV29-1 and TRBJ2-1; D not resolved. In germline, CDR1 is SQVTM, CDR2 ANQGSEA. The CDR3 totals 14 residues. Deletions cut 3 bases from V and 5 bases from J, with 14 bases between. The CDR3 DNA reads TGCAGCGTTGATCGGCAGACAAATAACAATGAGCAGTTCTTC. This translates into CSVDRQTNNNEQFF.

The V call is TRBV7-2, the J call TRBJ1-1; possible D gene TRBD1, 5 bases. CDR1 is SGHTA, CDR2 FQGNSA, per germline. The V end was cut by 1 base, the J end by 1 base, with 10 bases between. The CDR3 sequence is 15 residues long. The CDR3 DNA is TGTGCCAGCAGCTTAGGATGGGGCAGGAACACTGAAGCTTTCTTT. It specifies CASSLGWGRNTEAFF.

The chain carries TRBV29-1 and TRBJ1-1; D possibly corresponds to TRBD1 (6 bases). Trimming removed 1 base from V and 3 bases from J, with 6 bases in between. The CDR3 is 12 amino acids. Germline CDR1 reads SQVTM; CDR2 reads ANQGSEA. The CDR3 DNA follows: TGCAGCGTTGAAGGACAGGACACTGAAGCTTTCTTT. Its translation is CSVEGQDTEAFF.

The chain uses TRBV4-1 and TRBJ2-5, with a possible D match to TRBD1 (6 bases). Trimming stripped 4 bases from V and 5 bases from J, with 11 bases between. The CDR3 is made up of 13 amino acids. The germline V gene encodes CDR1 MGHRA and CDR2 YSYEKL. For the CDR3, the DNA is TGCGCCAGCAGCCGGGGGCCCCGGGAGACCCAGTACTTC. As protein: CASSRGPRETQYF.